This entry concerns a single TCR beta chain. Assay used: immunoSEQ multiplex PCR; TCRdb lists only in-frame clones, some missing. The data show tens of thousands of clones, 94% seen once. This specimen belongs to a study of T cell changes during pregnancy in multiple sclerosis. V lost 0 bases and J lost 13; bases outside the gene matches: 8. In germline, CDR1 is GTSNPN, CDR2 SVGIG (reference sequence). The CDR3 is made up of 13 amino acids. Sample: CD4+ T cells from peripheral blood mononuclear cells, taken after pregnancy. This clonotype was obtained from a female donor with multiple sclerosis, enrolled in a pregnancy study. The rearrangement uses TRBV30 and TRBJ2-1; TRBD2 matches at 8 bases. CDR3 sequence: CAWSVSGSFSQFF. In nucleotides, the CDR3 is TGTGCCTGGAGTGTAAGCGGGAGCTTCTCCCAGTTCTTC.